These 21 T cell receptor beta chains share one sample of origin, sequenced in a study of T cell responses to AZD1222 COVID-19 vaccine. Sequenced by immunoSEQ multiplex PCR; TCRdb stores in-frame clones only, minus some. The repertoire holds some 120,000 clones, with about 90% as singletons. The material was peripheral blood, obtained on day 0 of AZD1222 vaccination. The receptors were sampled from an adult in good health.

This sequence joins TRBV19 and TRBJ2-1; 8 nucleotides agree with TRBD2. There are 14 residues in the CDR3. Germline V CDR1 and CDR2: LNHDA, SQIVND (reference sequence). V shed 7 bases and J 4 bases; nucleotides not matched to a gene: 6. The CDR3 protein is CASNGRGLYNEQFF. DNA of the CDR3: TGTGCCAGTAACGGGAGGGGCCTTTACAATGAGCAGTTCTTC.

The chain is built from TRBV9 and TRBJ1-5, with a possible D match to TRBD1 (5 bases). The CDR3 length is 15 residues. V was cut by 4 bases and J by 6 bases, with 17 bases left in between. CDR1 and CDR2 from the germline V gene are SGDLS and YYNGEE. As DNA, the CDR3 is TGTGCCAGCAGCCCGAACCGGGGGTCTAGTCAGCCCCAGCATTTT. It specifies CASSPNRGSSQPQHF.

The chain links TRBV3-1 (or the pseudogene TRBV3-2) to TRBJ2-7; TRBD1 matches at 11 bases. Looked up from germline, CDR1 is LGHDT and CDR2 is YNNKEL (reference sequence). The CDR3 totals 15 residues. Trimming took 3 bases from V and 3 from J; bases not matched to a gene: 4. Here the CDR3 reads CASSQGTGGIYEQYF. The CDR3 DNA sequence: TGTGCCAGCAGCCAGGGGACAGGGGGGATCTACGAGCAGTACTTC.

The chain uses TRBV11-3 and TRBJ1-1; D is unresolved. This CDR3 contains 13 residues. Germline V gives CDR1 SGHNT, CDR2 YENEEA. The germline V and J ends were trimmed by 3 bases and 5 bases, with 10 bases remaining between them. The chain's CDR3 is CASSFDRGTEAFF. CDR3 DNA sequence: TGTGCCAGCAGCTTCGATCGCGGGACTGAAGCTTTCTTT. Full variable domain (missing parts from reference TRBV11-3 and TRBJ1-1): EAGVVQSPRYKIIEKKQPVAFWCNPISGHNTLYWYLQNLGQGPELLIRYENEEAVDDSQLPKDRFSAERLKGVDSTLKIQPAELGDSAVYLCASSFDRGTEAFFGQGTRLTVV.

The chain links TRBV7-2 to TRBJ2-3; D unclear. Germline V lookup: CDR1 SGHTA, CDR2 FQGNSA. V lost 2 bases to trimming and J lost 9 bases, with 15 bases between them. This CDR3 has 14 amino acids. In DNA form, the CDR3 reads TGTGCCAGCAGCTTAAGCCGGGCCCGGAGAACGCAGTATTTT. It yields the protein CASSLSRARRTQYF. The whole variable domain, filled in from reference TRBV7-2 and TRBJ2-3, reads GAGVSQSPSNKVTEKGKDVELRCDPISGHTALYWYRQSLGQGLEFLIYFQGNSAPDKSGLPSDRFSAERTGGSVSTLTIQRTQQEDSAVYLCASSLSRARRTQYFGPGTRLTVL.

The CDR3 loop is CASRLQGANYGYTF. DNA for the CDR3: TGTGCCAGCAGGCTACAGGGGGCAAACTATGGCTACACCTTC. This chain joins TRBV28 and TRBJ1-2; 9 nucleotides match TRBD1. Per the germline V gene, CDR1 is MDHEN and CDR2 is SYDVKM. Germline trimming cut 6 bases from V and 2 bases from J; bases unmatched to any gene: 4. CDR3 length: 14 residues.

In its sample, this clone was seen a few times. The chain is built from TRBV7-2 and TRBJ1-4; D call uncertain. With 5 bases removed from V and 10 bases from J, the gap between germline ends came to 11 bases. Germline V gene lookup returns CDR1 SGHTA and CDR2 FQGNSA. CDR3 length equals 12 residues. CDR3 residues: CASSPSVGKLFF. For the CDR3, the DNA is TGTGCCAGCAGCCCGAGTGTGGGAAAACTGTTTTTT.

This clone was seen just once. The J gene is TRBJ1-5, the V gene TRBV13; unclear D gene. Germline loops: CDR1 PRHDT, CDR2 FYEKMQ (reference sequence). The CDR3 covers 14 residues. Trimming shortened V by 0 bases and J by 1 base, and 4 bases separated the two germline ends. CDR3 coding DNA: TGTGCCAGCAGCTTAGGCGGAAGCAATCAGCCCCAGCATTTT. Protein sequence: CASSLGGSNQPQHF.

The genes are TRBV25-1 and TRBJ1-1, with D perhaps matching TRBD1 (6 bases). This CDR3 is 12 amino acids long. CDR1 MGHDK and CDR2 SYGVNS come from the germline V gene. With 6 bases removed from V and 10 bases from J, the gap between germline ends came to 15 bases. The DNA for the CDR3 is TGTGCCAGCAGGGACAGTGGGGTGGCAGCTTTCTTT. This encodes CASRDSGVAAFF.

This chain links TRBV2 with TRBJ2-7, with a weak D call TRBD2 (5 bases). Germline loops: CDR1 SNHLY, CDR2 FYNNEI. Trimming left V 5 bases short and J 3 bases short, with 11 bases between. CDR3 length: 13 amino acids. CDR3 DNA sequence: TGTGCCAGCAGTCGGGAAGAAGGCTACGAGCAGTACTTC. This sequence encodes CASSREEGYEQYF.

This chain's CDR3 is CATEPGQRAAFF. In nucleotides, the CDR3 is TGTGCCACCGAGCCGGGACAGCGCGCAGCTTTCTTT. V usage is TRBV6-5 and J usage is TRBJ1-1, with 7 bases aligning to TRBD1. With V trimmed by 10 bases and J by 10 bases, 12 bases remained unmatched. There are 12 residues in the CDR3. Looked up from germline, CDR1 is MNHEY and CDR2 is SVGAGI.

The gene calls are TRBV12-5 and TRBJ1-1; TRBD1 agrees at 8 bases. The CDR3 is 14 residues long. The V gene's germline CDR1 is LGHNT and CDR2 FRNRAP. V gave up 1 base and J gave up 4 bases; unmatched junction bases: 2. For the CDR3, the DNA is TGTGCTAGTGGTTTGGGACAGGGGAGCACTGAAGCTTTCTTT. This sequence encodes CASGLGQGSTEAFF.

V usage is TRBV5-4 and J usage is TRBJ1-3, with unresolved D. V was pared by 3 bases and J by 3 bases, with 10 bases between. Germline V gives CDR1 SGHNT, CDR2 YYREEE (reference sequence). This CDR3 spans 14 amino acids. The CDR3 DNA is TGTGCCAGCAGCTCCCCCAGACTTGGAAACACCATATATTTT. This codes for CASSSPRLGNTIYF.

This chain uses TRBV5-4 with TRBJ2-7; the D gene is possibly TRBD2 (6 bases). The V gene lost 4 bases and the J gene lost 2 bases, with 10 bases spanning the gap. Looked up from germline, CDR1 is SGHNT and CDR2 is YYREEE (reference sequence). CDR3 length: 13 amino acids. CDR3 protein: CASSPPGAYEQYF. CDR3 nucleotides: TGTGCCAGCAGCCCCCCGGGGGCCTACGAGCAGTACTTC.

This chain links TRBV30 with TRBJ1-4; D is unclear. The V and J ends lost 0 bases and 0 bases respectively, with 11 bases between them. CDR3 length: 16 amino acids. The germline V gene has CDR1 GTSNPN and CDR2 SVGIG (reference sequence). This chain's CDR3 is CAWSVATLATNEKLFF. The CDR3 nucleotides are TGTGCCTGGAGTGTAGCTACTTTGGCAACTAATGAAAAACTGTTTTTT.

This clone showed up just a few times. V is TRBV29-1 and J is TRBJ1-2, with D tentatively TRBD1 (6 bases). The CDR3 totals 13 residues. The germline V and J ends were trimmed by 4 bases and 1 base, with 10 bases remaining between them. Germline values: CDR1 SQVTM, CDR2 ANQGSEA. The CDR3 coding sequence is TGCAGCGTTGGGGACATCCATAACTATGGCTACACCTTC. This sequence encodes CSVGDIHNYGYTF.

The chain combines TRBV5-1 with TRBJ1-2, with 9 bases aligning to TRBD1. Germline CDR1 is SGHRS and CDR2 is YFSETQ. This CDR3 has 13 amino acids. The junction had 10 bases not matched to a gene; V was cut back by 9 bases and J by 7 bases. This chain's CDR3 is CATRGGQGSGYTF. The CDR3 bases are TGCGCCACCAGAGGGGGACAGGGCTCTGGCTACACCTTC.

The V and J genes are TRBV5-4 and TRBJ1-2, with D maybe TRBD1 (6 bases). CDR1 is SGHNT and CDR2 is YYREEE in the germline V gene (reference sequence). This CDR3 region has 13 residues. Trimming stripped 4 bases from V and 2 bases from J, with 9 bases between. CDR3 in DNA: TGTGCCAGCAGCACCGGGACAAACTATGGCTACACCTTC. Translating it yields CASSTGTNYGYTF.

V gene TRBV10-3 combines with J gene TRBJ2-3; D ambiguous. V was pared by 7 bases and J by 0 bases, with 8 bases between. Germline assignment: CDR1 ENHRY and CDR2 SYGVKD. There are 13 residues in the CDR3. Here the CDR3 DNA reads TGTGCCATCACCCGATCTAGCACAGATACGCAGTATTTT. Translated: CAITRSSTDTQYF.

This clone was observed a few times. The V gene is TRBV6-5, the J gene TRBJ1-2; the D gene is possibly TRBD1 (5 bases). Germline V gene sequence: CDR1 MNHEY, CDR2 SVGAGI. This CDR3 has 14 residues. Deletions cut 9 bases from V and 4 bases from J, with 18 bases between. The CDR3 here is CASGRDGGTYGYTF. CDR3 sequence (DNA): TGTGCCAGTGGCCGGGACGGCGGAACCTATGGCTACACCTTC.

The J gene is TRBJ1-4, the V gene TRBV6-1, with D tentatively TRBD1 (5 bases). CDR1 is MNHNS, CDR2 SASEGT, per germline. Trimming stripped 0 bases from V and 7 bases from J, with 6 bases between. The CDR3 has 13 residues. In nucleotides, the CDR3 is TGTGCCAGCAGTGAAGCGCAGGGTGAAAAACTGTTTTTT. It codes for CASSEAQGEKLFF.